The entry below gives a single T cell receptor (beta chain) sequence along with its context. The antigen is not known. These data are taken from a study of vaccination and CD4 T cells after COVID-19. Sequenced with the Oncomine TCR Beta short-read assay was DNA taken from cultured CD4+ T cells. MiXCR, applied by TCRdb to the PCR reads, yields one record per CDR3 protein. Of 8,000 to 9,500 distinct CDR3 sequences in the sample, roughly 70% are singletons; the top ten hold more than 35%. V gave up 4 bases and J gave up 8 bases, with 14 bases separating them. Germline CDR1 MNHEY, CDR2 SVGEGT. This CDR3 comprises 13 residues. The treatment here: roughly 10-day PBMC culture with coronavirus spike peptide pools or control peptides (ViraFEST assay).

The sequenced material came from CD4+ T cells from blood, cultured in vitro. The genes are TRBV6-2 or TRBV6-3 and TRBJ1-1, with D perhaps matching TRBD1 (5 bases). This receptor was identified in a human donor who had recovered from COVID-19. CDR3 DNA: TGTGCCAGCAGTTCCCGGACAAGGGCCGAAGCTTTCTTT. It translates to CASSSRTRAEAFF.